These 7 T cell receptor beta chains were all obtained from the same sample, sequenced in a study of graft-versus-host responses after intestinal transplantation. The table came from immunoSEQ multiplex PCR; TCRdb's copy has only in-frame clones and leaves some out. The table records fewer than 85,000 clones, roughly 90% of them present only once. Their target antigens are unknown. The sample consisted of unstimulated CD8+ T cells sorted from spleen or lymph node cells, taken before intestinal transplant. These receptors all come from a human donor who received an intestinal transplant.

J is TRBJ1-2 and V is TRBV18, with 7 nucleotides matching TRBD1. V lost 3 bases to trimming and J lost 6 bases; unmatched junction nucleotides: 4. The germline CDR1 and CDR2 sequences are KGHSH and LQKENI. The CDR3 is made up of 13 amino acids. The CDR3 DNA sequence: TGTGCCAGCTCACCGGAAGACAGGGATGGCTACACCTTC. Residues: CASSPEDRDGYTF.

The rearrangement uses TRBV12-2 and TRBJ1-2; the table names TRBD1, a call not compared with the DNA. TRBV12-2 is given as a pseudogene. CDR3 length: 15 residues. Here the CDR3 reads CASRFPGQGSYGYTF. The CDR3 DNA reads as TGTGCAAGTCGCTTCCCGGGACAGGGATCCTATGGCTACACCTTC.

The V gene is TRBV29-1, the J gene TRBJ1-3; TRBD1 matches at 7 bases. CDR1 is SQVTM, CDR2 ANQGSEA, per germline. CDR3 size: 17 residues. Trimming cost V 6 bases and J 0 bases; bases outside gene matches: 14. CDR3 sequence reads: CSVIGSTGQSSGNTIYF. CDR3 DNA: TGCAGCGTCATAGGGTCGACAGGGCAAAGCTCTGGAAACACCATATATTTT.

The rearrangement joins TRBV4-1 to TRBJ2-7; D call uncertain. The CDR3 is made up of 14 amino acids. Germline V gene sequence: CDR1 MGHRA, CDR2 YSYEKL. The V gene lost 0 bases and the J gene lost 3 bases, with 9 bases spanning the gap. CDR3 sequence (DNA): TGCGCCAGCAGCCAAGATCCTTACAGCTACGAGCAGTACTTC. It specifies CASSQDPYSYEQYF.

The V call is TRBV2, the J call TRBJ2-5, with D tentatively TRBD1 (5 bases). Germline V gene lookup returns CDR1 SNHLY and CDR2 FYNNEI. The CDR3 is 16 residues long. The V and J ends lost 2 bases and 0 bases respectively, with 13 bases between them. The DNA of the CDR3 is TGTGCCAGCAGTGAACCCCCAGACAGATACCAAGAGACCCAGTACTTC. Protein product: CASSEPPDRYQETQYF.

This clone appeared a single time. This rearrangement joins TRBV29-1 to TRBJ2-7, with TRBD1 as a possible D gene (6 bases). Looked up from germline, CDR1 is SQVTM and CDR2 is ANQGSEA. The CDR3 is made up of 13 amino acids. The V gene lost 6 bases and the J gene lost 4 bases, with 16 bases spanning the gap. CDR3: CSVADSMRYEQYF. CDR3 coding DNA: TGCAGCGTCGCGGACAGCATGAGGTACGAGCAGTACTTC.

The gene calls are TRBV9 and TRBJ2-5, with no clear D. Trimming cost V 0 bases and J 4 bases, with 7 bases left between them. CDR3 length: 13 residues. In germline, CDR1 is SGDLS, CDR2 YYNGEE. In DNA form, the CDR3 reads TGTGCCAGCAGCGTAGGACACAGAGAGACCCAGTACTTC. Residues: CASSVGHRETQYF. The full variable domain, in which reference TRBV9 and TRBJ2-5 provide the parts outside the CDR3, is DSGVTQTPKHLITATGQRVTLRCSPRSGDLSVYWYQQSLDQGLQFLIQYYNGEERAKGNILERFSAQQFPDLHSELNLSSLELGDSALYFCASSVGHRETQYFGPGTRLLVL.